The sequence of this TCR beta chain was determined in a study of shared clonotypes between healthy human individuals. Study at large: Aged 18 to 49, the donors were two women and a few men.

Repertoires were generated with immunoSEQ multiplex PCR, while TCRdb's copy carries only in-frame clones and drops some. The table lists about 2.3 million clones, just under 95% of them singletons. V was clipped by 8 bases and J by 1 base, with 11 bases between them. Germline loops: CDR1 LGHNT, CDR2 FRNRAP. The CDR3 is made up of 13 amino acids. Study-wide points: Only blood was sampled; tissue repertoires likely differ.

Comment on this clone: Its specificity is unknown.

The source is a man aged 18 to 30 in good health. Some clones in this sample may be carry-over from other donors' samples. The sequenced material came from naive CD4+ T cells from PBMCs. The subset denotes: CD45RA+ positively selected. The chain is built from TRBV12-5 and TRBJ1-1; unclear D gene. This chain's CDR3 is CASRGNPNTEAFF. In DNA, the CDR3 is TGTGCTAGTCGGGGTAACCCGAACACTGAAGCTTTCTTT.